This record concerns one TCR beta chain sequence. Germline loops: CDR1 SGHDT, CDR2 YYEEEE. The CDR3 contains 15 residues. After removal of 4 bases from V and 7 bases from J, the junction contained 10 bases not matched to a gene. This specimen belongs to a study of blood T cell repertoires in COVID-19. Across the whole study: Samples came from the United States, Italy and Spain, spanning acute and convalescent COVID-19. T cells, B-cell-depleted T cells, or PBMCs provided the cDNA or gDNA that served as material.

TCRdb keeps only in-frame clones here, not all; method: immunoSEQ multiplex PCR. The sample records about 160,000 clones, over 60% being singletons. The specimen was peripheral blood. The chain carries TRBV5-6 and TRBJ2-3; 9 bases fit TRBD1. The TCR sequence derives from a man in his sixties with acute or convalescent COVID-19. The CDR3 DNA is TGTGCCAGCAGCCCGGCCGGACAGGGGCTGTATACGCAGTATTTT. Protein sequence: CASSPAGQGLYTQYF.